This T cell receptor beta chain is from a study of T-cell memory formation after mild COVID-19. The wider study: Across donors, TCR clusters were largely donor specific.

This clonotype was seen a handful of times. Its antigen remains unknown. General study findings and limits: There were some responding clones in pre-infection memory, which suggested that cross-reactive memory had joined. Contracting CD4+ clones lay largely in CM and EM, with CD8+ ones residing in EMRA.

TCRdb used MiXCR to reprocess the 5' RACE reads, holding one entry per CDR3 protein. In the table there are more than 350,000 distinct CDR3 sequences, 20% to 25% of which are singletons. The J segment lost 6 bases and the V segment lost 0 bases, leaving 11 bases of the junction unmatched. The CDR3 is made up of 16 amino acids. Germline V lookup: CDR1 DFQATT, CDR2 SNEGSKA (reference sequence). This rearrangement joins TRBV20-1 to TRBJ2-1, with 7 bases identical to TRBD2. Sequenced material: PBMCs or a T cell subset sorted from them (not recorded which). The receptor's source is an adult woman who had mild COVID-19 (a few samples of this study predate the infection). Cell type and time point are not known. CDR3: CSARDRIFIAGNEQFF. CDR3 nucleotides: TGCAGTGCTAGAGATAGGATCTTCATAGCGGGCAATGAGCAGTTCTTC.